The clone carrying this T cell receptor beta chain was seen more than once but under ten times. As yet, its antigen is unknown. TCRdb keeps only in-frame clones here, not all; method: immunoSEQ multiplex PCR. The sample has roughly 180,000 clones; approximately 86% are singletons. This sample is drawn from a study of cytomegalovirus exposure and HLA in healthy donors. Study overall: The platform used for the roughly 130 validation repertoires matched that of the roughly 700 first-cohort repertoires, a later analysis reported. Findings of the study overall: Testing in vitro showed three CMV-associated chains specific for CMV antigens. Among TCR sequences, most were rare, though some public TCRs appeared in many donors. Among TCR beta chains, those listed as cytomegalovirus-associated numbered 164.

V was clipped by 2 bases and J by 4 bases, with 0 bases between them. In germline, CDR1 is SGHAT, CDR2 FQNNGV. CDR3 length equals 10 residues. This clonotype originated in a man younger than 45 in good health and CMV-seropositive. The sample consisted of PBMCs. The V call is TRBV11-2, the J call TRBJ2-7; no firm D call. CDR3 residues: CASSLYEQYF. CDR3 sequence (DNA): TGTGCCAGCAGCTTATACGAGCAGTACTTC.